This T cell receptor (beta chain) was identified during a study of identifying expanded T cells in peripheral blood. General study points: About 1.3 clones differed between technical replicates, versus about 17 and 20 over time. Clone count variance between approximately two-week samples rose with total template count.

Collection occurred without any documented infections or immune events in donors. Germline-derived CDR1 and CDR2 are SGHRS and YFSETQ. V lost 1 base to trimming and J lost 4 bases; unmatched junction nucleotides: 6. The CDR3 has 15 residues. Sequencing was performed with immunoSEQ multiplex PCR; in TCRdb, only in-frame clones are kept and a portion is missing. This table has approximately 120,000 clones, about 88% appearing once. As for this clone: What it binds is not known.

Material for sequencing was blood. The sequence derives from a person between 18 and 69 years old in good health. The rearrangement links TRBV5-1 to TRBJ1-2; TRBD1 matches at 8 bases. Here the CDR3 DNA reads TGCGCCAGCAGCTTGCTATCGGACAGGGTCTATGGCTACACCTTC. Residues: CASSLLSDRVYGYTF.